Below, 2 T cell receptor beta chains from the same sample are listed, as sequenced in a study of blood T cell repertoires in COVID-19. Sequencing was performed with immunoSEQ multiplex PCR; in TCRdb, only in-frame clones are kept and a portion is missing. The sample holds 100,000 to 150,000 clones, approximately 85% seen once. The material sequenced was peripheral blood. These receptor sequences come from a woman older than 75 with COVID-19, enrolled during active disease.

In DNA, the CDR3 is TGTGCCAGCAGTTCACCATTTCCCCCTAAAGATACGCAGTATTTT. The encoded protein is CASSSPFPPKDTQYF. This rearrangement joins TRBV28 to TRBJ2-3; D remains unclear. Trimming removed 4 bases at V and 5 bases at J, with 16 bases between. The CDR3 has 15 amino acids. Germline-derived CDR1 and CDR2 are MDHEN and SYDVKM.

The chain couples TRBV18 to TRBJ1-3; D is unresolved. Trimming cost V 0 bases and J 0 bases, with 9 bases left between them. Germline V gene sequence: CDR1 KGHSH, CDR2 LQKENI. The CDR3 has 16 residues. This chain's CDR3 is CASSPPIRVSGNTIYF. For the CDR3, the DNA is TGTGCCAGCTCACCACCGATCCGAGTCTCTGGAAACACCATATATTTT.